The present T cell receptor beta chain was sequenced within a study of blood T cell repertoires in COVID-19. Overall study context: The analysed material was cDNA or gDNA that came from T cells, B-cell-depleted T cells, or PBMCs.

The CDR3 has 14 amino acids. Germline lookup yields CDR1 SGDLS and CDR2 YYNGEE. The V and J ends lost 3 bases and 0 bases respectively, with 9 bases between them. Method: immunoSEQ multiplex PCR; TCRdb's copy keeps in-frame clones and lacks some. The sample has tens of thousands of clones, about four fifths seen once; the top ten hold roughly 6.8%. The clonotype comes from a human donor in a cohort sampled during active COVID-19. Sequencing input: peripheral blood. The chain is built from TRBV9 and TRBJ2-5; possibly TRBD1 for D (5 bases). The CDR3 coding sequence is TGTGCCAGCAGCGGACAGATTTACCAAGAGACCCAGTACTTC. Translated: CASSGQIYQETQYF.